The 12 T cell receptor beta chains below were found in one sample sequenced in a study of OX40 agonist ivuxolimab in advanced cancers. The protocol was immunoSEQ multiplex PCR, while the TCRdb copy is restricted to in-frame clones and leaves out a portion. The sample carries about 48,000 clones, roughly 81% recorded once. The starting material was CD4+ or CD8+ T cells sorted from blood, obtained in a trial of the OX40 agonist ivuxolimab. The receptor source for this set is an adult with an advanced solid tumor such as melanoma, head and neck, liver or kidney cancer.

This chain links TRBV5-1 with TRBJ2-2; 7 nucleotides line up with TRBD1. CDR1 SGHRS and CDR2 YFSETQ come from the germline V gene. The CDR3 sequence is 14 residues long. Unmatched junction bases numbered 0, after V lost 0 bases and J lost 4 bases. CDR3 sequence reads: CASSLGQGTGELFF. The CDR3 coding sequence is TGCGCCAGCAGCTTGGGACAGGGCACCGGGGAGCTGTTTTTT.

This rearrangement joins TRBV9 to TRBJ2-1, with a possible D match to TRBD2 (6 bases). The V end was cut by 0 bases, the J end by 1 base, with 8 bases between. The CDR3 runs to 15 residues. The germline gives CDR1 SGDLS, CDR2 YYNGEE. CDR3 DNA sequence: TGTGCCAGCAGCGTAGTAGGAGGGTCCTACAATGAGCAGTTCTTC. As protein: CASSVVGGSYNEQFF. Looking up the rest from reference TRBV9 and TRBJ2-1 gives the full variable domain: DSGVTQTPKHLITATGQRVTLRCSPRSGDLSVYWYQQSLDQGLQFLIQYYNGEERAKGNILERFSAQQFPDLHSELNLSSLELGDSALYFCASSVVGGSYNEQFFGPGTRLTVL.

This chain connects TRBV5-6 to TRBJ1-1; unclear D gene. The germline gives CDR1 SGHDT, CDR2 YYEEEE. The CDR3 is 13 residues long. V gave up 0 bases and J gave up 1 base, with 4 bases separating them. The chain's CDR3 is CASSLAGNTEAFF. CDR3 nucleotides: TGTGCCAGCAGCTTGGCCGGGAACACTGAAGCTTTCTTT.

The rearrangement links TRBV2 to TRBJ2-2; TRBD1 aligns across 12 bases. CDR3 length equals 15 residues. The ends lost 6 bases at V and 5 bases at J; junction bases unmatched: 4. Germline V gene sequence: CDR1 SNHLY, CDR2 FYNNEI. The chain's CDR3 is CASSGDRGLTGELFF. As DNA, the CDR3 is TGTGCCAGCAGCGGGGACAGGGGGCTAACCGGGGAGCTGTTTTTT.

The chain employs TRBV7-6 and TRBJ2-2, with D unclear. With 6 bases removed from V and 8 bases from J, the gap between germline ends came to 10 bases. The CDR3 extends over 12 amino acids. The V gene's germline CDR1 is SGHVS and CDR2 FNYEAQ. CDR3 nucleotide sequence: TGTGCCAGCAGTCATGGCTCGGGGGAGCTGTTTTTT. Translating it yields CASSHGSGELFF.

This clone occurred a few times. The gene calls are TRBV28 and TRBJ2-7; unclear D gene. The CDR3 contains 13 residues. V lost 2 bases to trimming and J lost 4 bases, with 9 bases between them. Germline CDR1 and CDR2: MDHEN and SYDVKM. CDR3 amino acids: CASSLVFLYEQYF. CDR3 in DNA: TGTGCCAGCAGTTTAGTATTTTTGTACGAGCAGTACTTC.

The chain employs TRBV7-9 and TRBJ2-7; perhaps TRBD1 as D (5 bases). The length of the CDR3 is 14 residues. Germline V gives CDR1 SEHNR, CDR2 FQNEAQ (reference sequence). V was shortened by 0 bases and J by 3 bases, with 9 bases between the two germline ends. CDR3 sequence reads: CASSLARAGYEQYF. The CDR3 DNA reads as TGTGCCAGCAGCTTAGCCAGGGCAGGCTACGAGCAGTACTTC.

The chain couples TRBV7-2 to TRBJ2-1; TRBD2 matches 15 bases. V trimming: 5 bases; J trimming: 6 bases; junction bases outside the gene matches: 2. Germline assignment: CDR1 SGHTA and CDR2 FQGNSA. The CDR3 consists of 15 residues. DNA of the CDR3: TGTGCCAGCAGCCGGACTAGCGGGAGGGCCAATGAGCAGTTCTTC. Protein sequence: CASSRTSGRANEQFF.

CDR3 nucleotide sequence: TGTGCCACCAGCATCGAAAGCGGTTCCTACGAGCAGTACTTC. It yields the protein CATSIESGSYEQYF. This rearrangement joins TRBV15 to TRBJ2-7, with D perhaps TRBD2 (5 bases). This CDR3 is built from 14 residues. Trimming left V 4 bases short and J 1 base short, with 11 bases between. Germline values: CDR1 LNHNV, CDR2 YYDKDF (reference sequence).

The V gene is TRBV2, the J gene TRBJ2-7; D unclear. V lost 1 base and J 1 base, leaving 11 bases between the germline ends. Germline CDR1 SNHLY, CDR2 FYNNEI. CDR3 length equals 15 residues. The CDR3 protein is CASSEDLTVSYEQYF. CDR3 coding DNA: TGTGCCAGCAGTGAAGATCTCACAGTGTCCTACGAGCAGTACTTC.

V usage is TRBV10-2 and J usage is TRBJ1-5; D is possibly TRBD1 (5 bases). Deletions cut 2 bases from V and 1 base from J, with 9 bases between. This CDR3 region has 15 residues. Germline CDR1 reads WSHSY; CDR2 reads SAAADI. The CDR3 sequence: CASSENGGSNQPQHF. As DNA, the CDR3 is TGCGCCAGCAGTGAGAACGGGGGGAGCAATCAGCCCCAGCATTTT.

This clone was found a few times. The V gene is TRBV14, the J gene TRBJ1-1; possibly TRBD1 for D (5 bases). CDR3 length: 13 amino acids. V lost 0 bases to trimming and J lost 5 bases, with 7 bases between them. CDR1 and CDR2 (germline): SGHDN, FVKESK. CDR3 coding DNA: TGTGCCAGCAGCCAAGATTGGGGGACTGAAGCTTTCTTT. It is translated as CASSQDWGTEAFF.